Below, one TCR beta chain is given with its context. Its target is not known. The CDR3 length is 17 residues. CDR1 SGHDN and CDR2 FVKESK come from the germline V gene. This sample was included in a study of T cells expressing NK-cell markers. Turning to the study itself: From sorted CD3+CD56+NKG2C+, CD3+CD56+NKG2C- and CD3+CD56-NKG2C+ T cells came the TCR beta repertoires.

Overall study results and limits: These clonotypes also led the CD3+CD56-NKG2C+ fraction in several donors. A range of roughly 1.0-8% of CD8+ T cells consisted of dominant NKG2C+ clonotypes in a handful of donors.

TCRdb re-called the 5' RACE reads; one entry per CDR3 protein, DNA not given. The table for this sample gives about 460,000 distinct CDR3 sequences. The source is a woman between 45 and 65 years old in good health. Specimen: blood T cells: a sorted CD56 or NKG2C T cell subset, CD4+ or CD8+ T cells, or bulk PBMC T cells (not recorded which). The gene calls are TRBV14 and TRBJ2-1; TCRdb's assignment of TRBD2 cannot be checked, as there is no DNA. The CDR3 loop reads CASSRGVIAGGHNEQFF.